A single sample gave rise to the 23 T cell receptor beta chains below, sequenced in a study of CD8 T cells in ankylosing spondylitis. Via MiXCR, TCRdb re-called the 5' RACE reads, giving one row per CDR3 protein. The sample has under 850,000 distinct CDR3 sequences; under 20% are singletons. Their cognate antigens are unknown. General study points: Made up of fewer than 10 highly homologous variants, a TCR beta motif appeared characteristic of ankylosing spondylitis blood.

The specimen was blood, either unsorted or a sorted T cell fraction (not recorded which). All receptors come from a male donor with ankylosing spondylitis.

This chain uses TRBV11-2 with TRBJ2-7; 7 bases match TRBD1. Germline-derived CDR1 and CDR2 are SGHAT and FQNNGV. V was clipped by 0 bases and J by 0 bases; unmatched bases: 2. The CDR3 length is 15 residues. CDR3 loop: CASSLEGDSSYEQYF. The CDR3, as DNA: TGTGCCAGCAGCTTAGAGGGGGACAGCTCCTACGAGCAGTACTTC.

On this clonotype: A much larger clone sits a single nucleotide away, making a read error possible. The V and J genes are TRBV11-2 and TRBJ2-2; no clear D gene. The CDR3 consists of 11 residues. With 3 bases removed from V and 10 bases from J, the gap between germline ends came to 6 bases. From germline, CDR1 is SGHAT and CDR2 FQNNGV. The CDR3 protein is CASSLASELFF. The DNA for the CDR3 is TGTGCCAGCAGCTTGGCGTCGGAGCTGTTTTTT.

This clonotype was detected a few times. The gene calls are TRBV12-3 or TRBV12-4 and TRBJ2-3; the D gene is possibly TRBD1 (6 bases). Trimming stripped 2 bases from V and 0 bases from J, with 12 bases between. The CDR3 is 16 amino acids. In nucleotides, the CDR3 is TGTGCCAGCAGTTTAAGGGGGAAGACTAGCACAGATACGCAGTATTTT. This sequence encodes CASSLRGKTSTDTQYF.

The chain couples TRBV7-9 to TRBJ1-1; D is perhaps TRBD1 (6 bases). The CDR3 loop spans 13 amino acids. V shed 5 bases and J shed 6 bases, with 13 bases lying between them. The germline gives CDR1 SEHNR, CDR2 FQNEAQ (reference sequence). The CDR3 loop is CASSPTGGPEAFF. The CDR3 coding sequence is TGTGCCAGCAGCCCGACGGGGGGCCCTGAAGCTTTCTTT. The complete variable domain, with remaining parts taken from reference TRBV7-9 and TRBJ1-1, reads DTGVSQNPRHKITKRGQNVTFRCDPISEHNRLYWYRQTLGQGPEFLTYFQNEAQLEKSRLLSDRFSAERPKGSFSTLEIQRTEQGDSAMYLCASSPTGGPEAFFGQGTRLTVV.

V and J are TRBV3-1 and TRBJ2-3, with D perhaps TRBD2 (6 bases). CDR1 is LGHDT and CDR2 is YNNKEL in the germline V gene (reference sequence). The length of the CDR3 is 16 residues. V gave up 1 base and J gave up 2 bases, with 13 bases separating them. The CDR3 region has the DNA TGTGCCAGCAGCCAAGGAGGGAGGTTGATCACAGATACGCAGTATTTT. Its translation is CASSQGGRLITDTQYF.

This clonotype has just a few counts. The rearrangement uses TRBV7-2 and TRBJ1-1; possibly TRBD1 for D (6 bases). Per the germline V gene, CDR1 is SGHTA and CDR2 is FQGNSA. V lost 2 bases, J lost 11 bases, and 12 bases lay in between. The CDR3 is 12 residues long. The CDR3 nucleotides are TGTGCCAGCAGCTTACGAATAGGGGGGGCTTTCTTT. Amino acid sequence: CASSLRIGGAFF.

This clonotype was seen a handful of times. CDR3 protein: CASSEKAGELFF. The CDR3 DNA reads as TGTGCCAGCAGTGAAAAGGCCGGGGAGCTGTTTTTT. J is TRBJ2-2 and V is TRBV25-1; the D is unclear. CDR1 MGHDK and CDR2 SYGVNS come from the germline V gene. CDR3 length: 12 amino acids. Deletions cut 2 bases from V and 6 bases from J, with 4 bases between. The variable domain in full, with the rest retrieved from reference TRBV25-1 and TRBJ2-2, is EADIYQTPRYLVIGTGKKITLECSQTMGHDKMYWYQQDPGMELHLIHYSYGVNSTEKGDLSSESTVSRIRTEHFPLTLESARPSHTSQYLCASSEKAGELFFGEGSRLTVL.

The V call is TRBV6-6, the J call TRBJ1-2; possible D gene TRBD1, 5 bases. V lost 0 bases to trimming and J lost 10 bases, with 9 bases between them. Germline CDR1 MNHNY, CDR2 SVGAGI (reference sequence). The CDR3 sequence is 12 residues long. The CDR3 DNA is TGTGCCAGCAGTTACTCGGGGGGTGACTACACCTTC. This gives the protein CASSYSGGDYTF.

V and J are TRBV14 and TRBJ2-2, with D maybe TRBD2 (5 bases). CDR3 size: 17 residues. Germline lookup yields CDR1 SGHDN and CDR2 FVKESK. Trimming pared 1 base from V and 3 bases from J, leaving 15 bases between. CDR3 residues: CASSQVRLAWHTGELFF. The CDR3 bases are TGTGCCAGCAGCCAAGTTCGGCTAGCCTGGCACACCGGGGAGCTGTTTTTT. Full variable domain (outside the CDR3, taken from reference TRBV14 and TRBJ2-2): EAGVTQFPSHSVIEKGQTVTLRCDPISGHDNLYWYRRVMGKEIKFLLHFVKESKQDESGMPNNRFLAERTGGTYSTLKVQPAELEDSGVYFCASSQVRLAWHTGELFFGEGSRLTVL.

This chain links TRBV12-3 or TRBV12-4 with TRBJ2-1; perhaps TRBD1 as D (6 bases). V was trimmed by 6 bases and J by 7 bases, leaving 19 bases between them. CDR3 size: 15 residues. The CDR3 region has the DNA TGTGCCAGCAGCCCAAGAAGGACAGACACGAATGAGCAGTTCTTC. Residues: CASSPRRTDTNEQFF.

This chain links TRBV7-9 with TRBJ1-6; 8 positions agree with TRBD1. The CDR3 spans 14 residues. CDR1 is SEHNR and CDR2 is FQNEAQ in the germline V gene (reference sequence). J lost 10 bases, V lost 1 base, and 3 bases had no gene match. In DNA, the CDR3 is TGTGCCAGCAGCTTAGGGACAGGGAGCTCACCCCTCCACTTT. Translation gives CASSLGTGSSPLHF.

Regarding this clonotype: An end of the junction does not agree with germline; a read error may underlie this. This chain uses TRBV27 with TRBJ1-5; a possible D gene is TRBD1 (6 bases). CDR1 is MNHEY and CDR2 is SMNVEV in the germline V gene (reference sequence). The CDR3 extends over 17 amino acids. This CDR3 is CASSLSPLGGGKQPQHF. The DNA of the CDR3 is TGTGCCAGCAGTTTATCCCCTTTGGGGGGGGGCAAGCAGCCCCAGCATTTT.

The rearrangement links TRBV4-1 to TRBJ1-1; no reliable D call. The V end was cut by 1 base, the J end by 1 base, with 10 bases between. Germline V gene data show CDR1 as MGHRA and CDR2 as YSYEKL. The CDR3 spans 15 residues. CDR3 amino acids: CASSQAFQENTEAFF. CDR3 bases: TGCGCCAGCAGCCAAGCATTCCAGGAGAACACTGAAGCTTTCTTT.

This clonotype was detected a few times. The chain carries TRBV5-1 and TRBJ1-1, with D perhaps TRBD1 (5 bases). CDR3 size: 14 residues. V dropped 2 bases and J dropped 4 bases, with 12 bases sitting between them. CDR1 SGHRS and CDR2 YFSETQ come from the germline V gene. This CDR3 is CASSFDLGGTEAFF. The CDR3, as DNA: TGCGCCAGCAGCTTTGACCTGGGGGGCACTGAAGCTTTCTTT.

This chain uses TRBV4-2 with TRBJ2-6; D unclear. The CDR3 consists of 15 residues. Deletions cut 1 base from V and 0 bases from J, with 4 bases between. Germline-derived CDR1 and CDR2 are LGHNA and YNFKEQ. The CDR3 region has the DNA TGTGCCAGCAGCCAAGGTCACTCTGGGGCCAACGTCCTGACTTTC. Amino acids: CASSQGHSGANVLTF.

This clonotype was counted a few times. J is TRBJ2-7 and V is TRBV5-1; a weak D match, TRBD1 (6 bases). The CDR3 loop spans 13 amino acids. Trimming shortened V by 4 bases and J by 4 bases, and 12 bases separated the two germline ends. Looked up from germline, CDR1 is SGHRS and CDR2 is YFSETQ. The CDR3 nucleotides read TGCGCCAGCAGCAATGGACAGCTTTACGAGCAGTACTTC. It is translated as CASSNGQLYEQYF.

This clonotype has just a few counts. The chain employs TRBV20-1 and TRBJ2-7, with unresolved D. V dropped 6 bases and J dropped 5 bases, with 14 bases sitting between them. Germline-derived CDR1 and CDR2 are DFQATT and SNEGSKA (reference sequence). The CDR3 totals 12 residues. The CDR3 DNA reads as TGCAGTGCCCCTCGAGGCGGTGACGAGCAGTACTTC. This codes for CSAPRGGDEQYF.

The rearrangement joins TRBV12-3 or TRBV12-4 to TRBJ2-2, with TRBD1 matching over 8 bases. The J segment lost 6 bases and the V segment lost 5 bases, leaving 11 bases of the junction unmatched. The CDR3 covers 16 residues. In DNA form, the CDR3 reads TGTGCCAGCAGTCCCCAGGGGGCGGTCTGGCCCGGGGAGCTGTTTTTT. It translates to CASSPQGAVWPGELFF.

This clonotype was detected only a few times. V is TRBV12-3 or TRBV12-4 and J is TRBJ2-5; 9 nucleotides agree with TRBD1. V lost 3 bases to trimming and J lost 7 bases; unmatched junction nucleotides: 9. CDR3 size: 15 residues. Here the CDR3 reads CASSFGNRGQATQYF. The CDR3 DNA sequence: TGTGCCAGCAGTTTCGGGAACAGGGGGCAGGCGACCCAGTACTTC.

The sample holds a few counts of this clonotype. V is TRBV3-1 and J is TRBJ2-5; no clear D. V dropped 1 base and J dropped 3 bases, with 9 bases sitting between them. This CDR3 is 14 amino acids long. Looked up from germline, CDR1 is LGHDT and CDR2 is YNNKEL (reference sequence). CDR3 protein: CASSQGMGKETQYF. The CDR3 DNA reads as TGTGCCAGCAGCCAAGGAATGGGGAAAGAGACCCAGTACTTC.

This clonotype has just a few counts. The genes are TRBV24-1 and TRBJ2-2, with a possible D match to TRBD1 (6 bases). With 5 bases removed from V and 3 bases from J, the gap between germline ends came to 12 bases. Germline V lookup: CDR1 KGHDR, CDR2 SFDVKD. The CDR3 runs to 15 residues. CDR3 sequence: CATSASTGHTGELFF. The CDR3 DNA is TGTGCCACCAGTGCTTCGACAGGTCACACCGGGGAGCTGTTTTTT.

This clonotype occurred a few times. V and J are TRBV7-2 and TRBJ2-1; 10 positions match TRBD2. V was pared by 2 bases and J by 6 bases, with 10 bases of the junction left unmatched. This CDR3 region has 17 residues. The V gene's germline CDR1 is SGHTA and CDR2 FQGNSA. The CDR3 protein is CASSLRLAGGRGNEQFF. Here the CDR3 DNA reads TGTGCCAGCAGCTTAAGATTAGCGGGGGGAAGGGGCAATGAGCAGTTCTTC. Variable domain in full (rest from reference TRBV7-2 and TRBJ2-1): GAGVSQSPSNKVTEKGKDVELRCDPISGHTALYWYRQSLGQGLEFLIYFQGNSAPDKSGLPSDRFSAERTGGSVSTLTIQRTQQEDSAVYLCASSLRLAGGRGNEQFFGPGTRLTVL.

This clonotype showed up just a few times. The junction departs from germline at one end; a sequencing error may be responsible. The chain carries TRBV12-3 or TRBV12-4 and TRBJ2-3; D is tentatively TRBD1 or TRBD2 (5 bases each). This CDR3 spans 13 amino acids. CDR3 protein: CASSVAWGDTQYF. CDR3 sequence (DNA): TGTGCCAGCAGTGTAGCGTGGGGGGATACGCAGTATTTT.